This T cell receptor beta chain stems from a study of immune heterogeneity within non-small cell lung tumors. Template material for each sample was 500 to 650 ng of bulk tumor genomic DNA. Primary tumors were biopsied several times each, far apart, intraoperatively. Enrolled individuals presented with untreated, newly diagnosed non-small cell lung cancer and received curative surgery. This clonotype is classed as medium-sized. Multiplex PCR employing 32 V and 13 J primers generated amplicons of the TCR beta CDR3. One entry per CDR3 protein, called by TCRdb with MiXCR from the multiplex PCR reads. The sample yields 3,500 to 5,500 distinct CDR3 sequences, about 24% seen once. V lost 4 bases, J lost 6 bases, and 2 bases stayed unmatched. The CDR3 consists of 13 residues. The germline V gene encodes CDR1 MNHEY and CDR2 SVGEGT.

The specimen was lung tumor tissue. The V and J genes are TRBV6-2 or TRBV6-3 and TRBJ1-5, with 8 bases identical to TRBD1. This TCR was recovered from a middle-aged man with non-small cell lung cancer. The DNA for the CDR3 is TGTGCCAGCAGTTCGGACAGGGTTCAGCCCCAGCATTTT. Amino acid sequence: CASSSDRVQPQHF.